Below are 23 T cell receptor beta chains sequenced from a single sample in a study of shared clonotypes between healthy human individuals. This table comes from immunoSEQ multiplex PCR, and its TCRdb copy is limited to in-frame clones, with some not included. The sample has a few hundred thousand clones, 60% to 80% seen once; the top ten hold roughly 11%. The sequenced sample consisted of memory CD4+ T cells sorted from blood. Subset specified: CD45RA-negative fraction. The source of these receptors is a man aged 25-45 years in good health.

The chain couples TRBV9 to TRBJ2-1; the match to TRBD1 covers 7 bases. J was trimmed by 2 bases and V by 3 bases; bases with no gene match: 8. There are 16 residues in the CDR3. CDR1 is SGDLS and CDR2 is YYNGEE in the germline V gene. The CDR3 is CASSDQQGIPYNEQFF. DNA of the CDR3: TGTGCCAGCAGCGACCAACAGGGGATACCCTACAATGAGCAGTTCTTC.

CDR3 residues: CASSPLDRGGYNEQFF. The CDR3 DNA reads TGTGCCAGCTCACCATTGGACAGGGGTGGGTACAATGAGCAGTTCTTC. The rearrangement uses TRBV18 and TRBJ2-1, with 9 bases aligning to TRBD1. The length of the CDR3 is 16 residues. V shed 2 bases, J shed 4 bases, and the junction held 6 bases outside the gene matches. The V gene's germline CDR1 is KGHSH and CDR2 LQKENI.

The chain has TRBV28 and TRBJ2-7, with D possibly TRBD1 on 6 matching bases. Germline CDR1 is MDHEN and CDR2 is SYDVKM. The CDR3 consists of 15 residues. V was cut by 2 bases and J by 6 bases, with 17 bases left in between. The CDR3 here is CASSLVGHPHAEQYF. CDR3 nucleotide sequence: TGTGCCAGCAGTTTAGTGGGACACCCCCATGCCGAGCAGTACTTC.

Here the CDR3 reads CASSIRGASNYGYTF. DNA for the CDR3: TGTGCCAGTAGTATAAGGGGGGCGTCTAACTATGGCTACACCTTC. The chain couples TRBV19 to TRBJ1-2, with D possibly TRBD1 on 6 matching bases. CDR3 length: 15 amino acids. CDR1 LNHDA and CDR2 SQIVND come from the germline V gene (reference sequence). The germline V and J ends were trimmed by 2 bases and 0 bases, with 10 bases remaining between them.

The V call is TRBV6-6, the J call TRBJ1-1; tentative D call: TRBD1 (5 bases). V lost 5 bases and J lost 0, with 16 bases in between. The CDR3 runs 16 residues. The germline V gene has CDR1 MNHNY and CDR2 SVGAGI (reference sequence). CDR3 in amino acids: CASSPRFGDLNTEAFF. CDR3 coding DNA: TGTGCCAGCAGTCCCCGATTCGGGGACCTGAACACTGAAGCTTTCTTT.

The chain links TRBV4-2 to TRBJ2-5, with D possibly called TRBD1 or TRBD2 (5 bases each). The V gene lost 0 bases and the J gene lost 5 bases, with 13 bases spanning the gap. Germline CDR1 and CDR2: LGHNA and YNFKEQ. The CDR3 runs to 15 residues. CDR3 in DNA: TGTGCCAGCAGCCAAGATGGGAAGGGGACGGAGACCCAGTACTTC. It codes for CASSQDGKGTETQYF.

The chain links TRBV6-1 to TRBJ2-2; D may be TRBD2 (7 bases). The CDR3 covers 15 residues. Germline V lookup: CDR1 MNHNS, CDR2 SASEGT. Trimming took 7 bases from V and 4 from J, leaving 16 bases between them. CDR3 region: CASTRRGAPTGELFF. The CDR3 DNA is TGTGCCAGCACCCGACGGGGGGCCCCCACCGGGGAGCTGTTTTTT.

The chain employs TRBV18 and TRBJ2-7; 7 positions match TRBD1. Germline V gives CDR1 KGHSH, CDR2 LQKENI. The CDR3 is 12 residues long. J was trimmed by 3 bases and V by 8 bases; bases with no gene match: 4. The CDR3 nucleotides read TGTGCCAGCACCCCAGGGGGCTACGAGCAGTACTTC. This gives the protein CASTPGGYEQYF.

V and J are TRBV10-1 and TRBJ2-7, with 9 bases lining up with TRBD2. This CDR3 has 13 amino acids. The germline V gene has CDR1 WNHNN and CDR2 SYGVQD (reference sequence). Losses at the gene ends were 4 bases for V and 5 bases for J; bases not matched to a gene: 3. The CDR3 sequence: CASSAGLAHEQYF. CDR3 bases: TGCGCCAGCAGTGCGGGACTAGCCCACGAGCAGTACTTC.

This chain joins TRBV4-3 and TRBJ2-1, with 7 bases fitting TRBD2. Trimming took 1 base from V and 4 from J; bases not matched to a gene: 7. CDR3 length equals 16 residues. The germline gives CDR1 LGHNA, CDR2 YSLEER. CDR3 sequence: CASSQVLAGAYNEQFF. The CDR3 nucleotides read TGCGCCAGCAGCCAAGTCTTGGCGGGAGCGTACAATGAGCAGTTCTTC.

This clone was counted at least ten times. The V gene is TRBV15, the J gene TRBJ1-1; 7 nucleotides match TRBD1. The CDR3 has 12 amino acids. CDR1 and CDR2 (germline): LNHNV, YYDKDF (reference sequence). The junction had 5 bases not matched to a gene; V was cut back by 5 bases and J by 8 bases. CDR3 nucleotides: TGTGCCACCAGCGTTAGGGACAGAGAAGCTTTCTTT. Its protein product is CATSVRDREAFF.

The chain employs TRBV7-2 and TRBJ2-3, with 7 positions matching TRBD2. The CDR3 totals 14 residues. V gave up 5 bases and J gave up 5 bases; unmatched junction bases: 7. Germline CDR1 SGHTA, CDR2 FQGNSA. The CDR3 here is CASSPTGGEDTQYF. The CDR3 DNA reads TGTGCCAGCAGCCCGACGGGGGGAGAAGATACGCAGTATTTT.

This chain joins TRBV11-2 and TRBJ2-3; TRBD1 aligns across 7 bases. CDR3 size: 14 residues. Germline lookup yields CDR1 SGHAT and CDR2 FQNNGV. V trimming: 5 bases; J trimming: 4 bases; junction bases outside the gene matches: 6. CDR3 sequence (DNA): TGTGCCAGCAGCCAAAGACAGGGTTCAGATACGCAGTATTTT. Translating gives CASSQRQGSDTQYF.

The CDR3 nucleotides read TGTGCCAGCTCACGGAGTTTCGGGGACGAGCAGTACTTC. Its protein product is CASSRSFGDEQYF. J is TRBJ2-7 and V is TRBV18; D may be TRBD2 (5 bases). The CDR3 runs to 13 residues. The V gene lost 4 bases and the J gene lost 5 bases, with 12 bases spanning the gap. Looked up from germline, CDR1 is KGHSH and CDR2 is LQKENI. Full variable domain (remainder filled in from reference TRBV18 and TRBJ2-7): NAGVMQNPRHLVRRRGQEARLRCSPMKGHSHVYWYRQLPEEGLKFMVYLQKENIIDESGMPKERFSAEFPKEGPSILRIQQVVRGDSAAYFCASSRSFGDEQYFGPGTRLTVT.

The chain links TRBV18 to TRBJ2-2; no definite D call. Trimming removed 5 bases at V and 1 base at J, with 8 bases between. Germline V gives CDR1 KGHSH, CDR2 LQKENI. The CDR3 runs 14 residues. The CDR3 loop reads CASSVQLNTGELFF. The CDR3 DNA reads TGTGCCAGCTCAGTACAATTGAACACCGGGGAGCTGTTTTTT.

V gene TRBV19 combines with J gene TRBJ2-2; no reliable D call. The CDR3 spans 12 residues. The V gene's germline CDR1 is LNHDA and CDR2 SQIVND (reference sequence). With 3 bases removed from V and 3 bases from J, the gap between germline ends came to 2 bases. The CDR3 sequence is CASSIHTGELFF. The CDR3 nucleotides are TGTGCCAGTAGTATCCACACCGGGGAGCTGTTTTTT.

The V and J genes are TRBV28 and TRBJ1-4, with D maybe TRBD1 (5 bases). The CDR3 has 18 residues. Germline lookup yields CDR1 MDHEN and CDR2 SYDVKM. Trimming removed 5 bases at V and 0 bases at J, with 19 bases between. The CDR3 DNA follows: TGTGCCAGCAGTGGCCCCACCCTCAGGGCCTCAACTAATGAAAAACTGTTTTTT. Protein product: CASSGPTLRASTNEKLFF. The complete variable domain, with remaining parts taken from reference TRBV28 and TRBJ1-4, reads DVKVTQSSRYLVKRTGEKVFLECVQDMDHENMFWYRQDPGLGLRLIYFSYDVKMKEKGDIPEGYSVSREKKERFSLILESASTNQTSMYLCASSGPTLRASTNEKLFFGSGTQLSVL.

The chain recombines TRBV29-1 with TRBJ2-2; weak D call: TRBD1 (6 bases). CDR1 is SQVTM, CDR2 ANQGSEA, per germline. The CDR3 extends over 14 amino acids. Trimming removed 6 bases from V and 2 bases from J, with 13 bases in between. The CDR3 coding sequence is TGCAGCGTGGGCTGGGGGACAAACACCGGGGAGCTGTTTTTT. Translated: CSVGWGTNTGELFF.

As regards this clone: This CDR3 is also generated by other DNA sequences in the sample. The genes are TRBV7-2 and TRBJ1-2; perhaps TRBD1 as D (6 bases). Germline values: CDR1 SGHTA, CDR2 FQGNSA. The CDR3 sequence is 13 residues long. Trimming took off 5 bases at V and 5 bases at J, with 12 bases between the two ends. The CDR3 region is CASSQGQGYGYTF. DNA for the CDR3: TGTGCCAGCAGCCAGGGGCAGGGGTATGGCTACACCTTC.

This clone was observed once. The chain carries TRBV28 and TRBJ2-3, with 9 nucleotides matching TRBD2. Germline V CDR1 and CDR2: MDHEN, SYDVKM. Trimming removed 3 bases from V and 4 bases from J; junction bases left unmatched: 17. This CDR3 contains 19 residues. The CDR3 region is CASSFSSTVLGLAADTQYF. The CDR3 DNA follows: TGTGCCAGCAGTTTTTCTAGTACCGTGCTGGGACTAGCTGCAGATACGCAGTATTTT.

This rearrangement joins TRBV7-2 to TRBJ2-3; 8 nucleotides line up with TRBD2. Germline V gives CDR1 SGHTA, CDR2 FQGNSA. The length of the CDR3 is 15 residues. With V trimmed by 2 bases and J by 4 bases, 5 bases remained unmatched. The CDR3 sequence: CASSLTGRASDTQYF. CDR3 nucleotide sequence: TGTGCCAGCAGCTTAACCGGGAGGGCCTCAGATACGCAGTATTTT.

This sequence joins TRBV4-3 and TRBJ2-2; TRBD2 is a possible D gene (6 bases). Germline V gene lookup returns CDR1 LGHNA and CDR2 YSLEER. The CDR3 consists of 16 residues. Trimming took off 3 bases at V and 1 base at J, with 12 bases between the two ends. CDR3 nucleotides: TGCGCCAGCAGCCATTCGGGGGTTCGGAACACCGGGGAGCTGTTTTTT. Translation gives CASSHSGVRNTGELFF.

As DNA, the CDR3 is TGTGCCAGCAGCCCCCCGGGGGGAAATCAGCCCCAGCATTTT. It encodes CASSPPGGNQPQHF. The chain combines TRBV28 with TRBJ1-5; weak D call: TRBD1 (5 bases). The CDR3 extends over 14 amino acids. The V and J ends lost 6 bases and 4 bases respectively, with 13 bases between them. Germline CDR1 is MDHEN and CDR2 is SYDVKM.